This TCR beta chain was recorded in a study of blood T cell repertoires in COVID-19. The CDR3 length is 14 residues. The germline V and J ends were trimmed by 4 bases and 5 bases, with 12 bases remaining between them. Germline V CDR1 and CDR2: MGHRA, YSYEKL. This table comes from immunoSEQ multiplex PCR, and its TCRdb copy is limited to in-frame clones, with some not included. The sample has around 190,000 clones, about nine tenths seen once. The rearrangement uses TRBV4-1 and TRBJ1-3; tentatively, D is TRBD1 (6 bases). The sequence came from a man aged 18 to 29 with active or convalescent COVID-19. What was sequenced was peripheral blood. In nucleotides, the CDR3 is TGCGCCAGCAGCCCCTCGGGACAACGAAACACCATATATTTT. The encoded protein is CASSPSGQRNTIYF.